This TCR beta chain was identified during a study of human T cells and chemical hapten exposure. Germline V gene data show CDR1 as DFQATT and CDR2 as SNEGSKA (reference sequence). CDR3 length equals 13 residues. Trimming left V 6 bases short and J 1 base short, with 12 bases between. This clonotype was seen a handful of times. Noted time point: patch test 1, 2 weeks after DPC sensitization. This sample's treatment: therapeutic diphenylcyclopropenone sensitization with weekly scalp DPC. The library labeled individual cDNA molecules by adding unique molecular identifiers to them. Source study methods: 96,000 or so TCRs per sample was the median, with a range of roughly 23,224 to 690,600. TCRdb reprocessed the RACE reads via MiXCR and lists one record per CDR3 protein. The V and J calls reflect TCRdb's pipeline rather than the authors' work. The sample includes under 200,000 distinct CDR3 sequences, roughly 15% of them seen just once.

The chain is built from TRBV20-1 and TRBJ2-5; tentatively, D is TRBD2 (5 bases). This TCR was recovered from a woman aged 25-40 years with alopecia areata. Some clones in this sample may be carry-over from other donors' samples. The sample consisted of whole blood, taken in connection with sensitization to the hapten diphenylcyclopropenone (DPC). The CDR3 protein is CSAKRTGQETQYF. CDR3 bases: TGCAGTGCAAAGAGGACTGGCCAAGAGACCCAGTACTTC.